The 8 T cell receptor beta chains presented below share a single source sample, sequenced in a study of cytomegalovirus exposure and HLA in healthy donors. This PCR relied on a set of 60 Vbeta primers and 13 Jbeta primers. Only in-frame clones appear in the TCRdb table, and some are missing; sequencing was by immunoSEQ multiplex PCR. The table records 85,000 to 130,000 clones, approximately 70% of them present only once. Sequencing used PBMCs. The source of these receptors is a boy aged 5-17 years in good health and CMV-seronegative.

CDR3 region: CASSLLGPFPGRTEAFF. The CDR3 DNA reads as TGTGCCAGCAGCTTGTTGGGCCCATTTCCAGGTCGCACTGAAGCTTTCTTT. The V gene is TRBV5-6, the J gene TRBJ1-1; the D is unclear. The ends were cut back, 1 base at V and 4 bases at J, with 20 bases in the middle. The germline V gene encodes CDR1 SGHDT and CDR2 YYEEEE. The CDR3 is 17 residues long.

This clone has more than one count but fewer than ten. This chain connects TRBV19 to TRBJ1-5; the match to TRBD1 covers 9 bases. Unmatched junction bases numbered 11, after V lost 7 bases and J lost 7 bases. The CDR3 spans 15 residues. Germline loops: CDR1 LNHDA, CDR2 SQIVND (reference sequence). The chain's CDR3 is CASKTQGALGQPQHF. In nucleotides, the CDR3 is TGTGCCAGTAAAACACAGGGGGCGCTAGGACAGCCCCAGCATTTT.

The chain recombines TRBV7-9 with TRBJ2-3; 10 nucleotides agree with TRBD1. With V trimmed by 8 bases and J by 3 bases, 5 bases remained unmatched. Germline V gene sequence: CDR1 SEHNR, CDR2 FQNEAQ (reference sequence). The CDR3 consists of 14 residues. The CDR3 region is CASGGTGATDTQYF. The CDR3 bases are TGTGCCAGCGGCGGGACAGGGGCTACAGATACGCAGTATTTT.

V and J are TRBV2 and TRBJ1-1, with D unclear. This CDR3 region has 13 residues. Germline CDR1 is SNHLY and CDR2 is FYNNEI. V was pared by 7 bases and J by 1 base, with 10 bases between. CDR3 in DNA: TGTGCCAGCACAGGCGTCGGGAACACTGAAGCTTTCTTT. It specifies CASTGVGNTEAFF.

CDR3 coding DNA: TGTGCCATCAGCAACCTCGGACAGGGTAGCACCGGGGAGCTGTTTTTT. Amino acids: CAISNLGQGSTGELFF. J is TRBJ2-2 and V is TRBV10-3; 8 bases match TRBD1. There are 16 residues in the CDR3. Germline CDR1 ENHRY, CDR2 SYGVKD. The V and J ends lost 6 bases and 4 bases, in that order; junction bases with no gene match: 10.

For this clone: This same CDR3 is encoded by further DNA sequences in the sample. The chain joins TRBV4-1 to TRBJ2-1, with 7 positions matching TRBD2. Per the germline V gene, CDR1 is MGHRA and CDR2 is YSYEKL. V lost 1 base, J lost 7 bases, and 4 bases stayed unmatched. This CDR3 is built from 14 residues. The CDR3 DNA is TGCGCCAGCAGCCAAGTCCAGCGGGGTAATGAGCAGTTCTTC. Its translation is CASSQVQRGNEQFF.

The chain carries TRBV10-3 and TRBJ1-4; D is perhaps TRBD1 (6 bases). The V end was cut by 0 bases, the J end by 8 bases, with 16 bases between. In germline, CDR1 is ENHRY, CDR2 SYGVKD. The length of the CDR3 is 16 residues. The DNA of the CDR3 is TGTGCCATCAGTGAGTCTCTACAGGGTCTGGGGGAAAAACTGTTTTTT. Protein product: CAISESLQGLGEKLFF.

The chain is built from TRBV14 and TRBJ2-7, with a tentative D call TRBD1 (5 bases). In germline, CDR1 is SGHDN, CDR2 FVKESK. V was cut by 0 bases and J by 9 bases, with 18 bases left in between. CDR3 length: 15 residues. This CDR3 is CASSQDPFLRGVQYF. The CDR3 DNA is TGTGCCAGCAGCCAAGATCCCTTTCTAAGGGGCGTGCAGTACTTC. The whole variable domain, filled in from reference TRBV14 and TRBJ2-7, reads EAGVTQFPSHSVIEKGQTVTLRCDPISGHDNLYWYRRVMGKEIKFLLHFVKESKQDESGMPNNRFLAERTGGTYSTLKVQPAELEDSGVYFCASSQDPFLRGVQYFGPGTRLTVT.